These 5 T cell receptor beta chains originate from one sample sequenced in a study of regulatory T cells in long-lasting Graves disease (dated by TCRdb to about 2021). Taken with the paper, the label for time point translates to: newly diagnosed GD, antithyroid drugs for less than 3 months. For both TCR sequencing and RNA sequencing, RNA was extracted from PBMCs using TRIzol. The library was built by means of multiplex PCR. The instrument given in TCRdb is Illumina HiSeq 4000. TCR beta libraries were built with iRepertoire HTBI primers and Arm-PCR amplification of CDR3 regions. TCRdb itself trimmed the public reads at Q25 with fastp, ran MiXCR and retained productive beta chains. Rows merge per CDR3 protein into single entries with the most common DNA and genes. This sample is represented by some 330,000 distinct CDR3 sequences; about 12% of them were singletons. About 19% of the sample is taken by the ten largest.

This sample was also put to use in a study of T cells in Graves' hyperthyroidism and ophthalmopathy.

This sample comprised peripheral blood mononuclear cells (PBMCs), obtained at new diagnosis, from a patient treated with antithyroid drugs. These receptors all stem from a woman aged 18-29 years with Graves disease. Donor details come from another sample of the same person, matched by shared clones.

This sequence joins TRBV5-1 and TRBJ2-2, with 9 bases fitting TRBD1. V dropped 7 bases and J dropped 4; count of bases not matched to a gene: 8. CDR1 is SGHRS and CDR2 is YFSETQ in the germline V gene. The CDR3 extends over 15 amino acids. In DNA form, the CDR3 reads TGCGCCAGCGGATCTGTGGACAGGGGCACCGGGGAGCTGTTTTTT. Protein: CASGSVDRGTGELFF. Variable domain in full (rest from reference TRBV5-1 and TRBJ2-2): KAGVTQTPRYLIKTRGQQVTLSCSPISGHRSVSWYQQTPGQGLQFLFEYFSETQRNKGNFPGRFSGRQFSNSRSEMNVSTLELGDSALYLCASGSVDRGTGELFFGEGSRLTVL.

This clonotype has at least ten counts. The CDR3 loop is CASSLPSGSYEQYF. The CDR3 DNA sequence: TGTGCCAGCAGCCTCCCTAGCGGGTCCTACGAGCAGTACTTC. V gene TRBV7-9 combines with J gene TRBJ2-7; 8 bases align to TRBD2. The germline V gene encodes CDR1 SEHNR and CDR2 FQNEAQ (reference sequence). CDR3 size: 14 residues. With V trimmed by 5 bases and J by 1 base, 4 bases remained unmatched.

This clonotype was observed many times. V usage is TRBV28 and J usage is TRBJ2-1; D might be TRBD1 (5 bases). The CDR3 length is 14 residues. Germline V CDR1 and CDR2: MDHEN, SYDVKM. Trimming removed 8 bases at V and 1 base at J, with 12 bases between. CDR3 residues: CASYQGGSYNEQFF. Written as DNA, the CDR3 is TGTGCCAGCTATCAGGGTGGTTCCTACAATGAGCAGTTCTTC.

This clonotype showed up many times. The genes are TRBV11-2 and TRBJ2-5, with 11 bases matching TRBD2. This CDR3 spans 16 amino acids. Germline V CDR1 and CDR2: SGHAT, FQNNGV. V shed 3 bases, J shed 4 bases, and the junction held 7 bases outside the gene matches. As DNA, the CDR3 is TGTGCCAGCAGCTTCTTAGCGGGAGGGCCCCGAGAGACCCAGTACTTC. It translates to CASSFLAGGPRETQYF. Full variable domain (outside the CDR3, taken from reference TRBV11-2 and TRBJ2-5): EAGVAQSPRYKIIEKRQSVAFWCNPISGHATLYWYQQILGQGPKLLIQFQNNGVVDDSQLPKDRFSAERLKGVDSTLKIQPAKLEDSAVYLCASSFLAGGPRETQYFGPGTRLLVL.

This clonotype appeared many times. V usage is TRBV20-1 and J usage is TRBJ1-5, with a possible D match to TRBD1 (5 bases). The CDR3 loop spans 14 amino acids. Germline V gene data show CDR1 as DFQATT and CDR2 as SNEGSKA (reference sequence). V was pared by 1 base and J by 3 bases, with 10 bases between. This chain's CDR3 is CSARVGGDNQPQHF. The CDR3 nucleotides read TGCAGTGCTAGAGTGGGAGGGGACAATCAGCCCCAGCATTTT.